This T cell receptor (beta chain) was retrieved from a study of shared clonotypes between healthy human individuals. Germline V gene data show CDR1 as SGHKS and CDR2 as YYEKEE (reference sequence). With 5 bases removed from V and 5 bases from J, the gap between germline ends came to 14 bases. The CDR3 totals 15 residues. Repertoires were generated with immunoSEQ multiplex PCR, while TCRdb's copy carries only in-frame clones and drops some. Of approximately 2.5 million clones in the sample, more than 90% were seen once. About this clone itself: Its antigen is as yet unknown.

Whole-study findings and limits: Estimated richness values were generally larger in naive subsets than in memory subsets.

The clonotype comes from a young man in good health. The sample was naive CD4+ T cells sorted from blood. Subset: CD45RA+ positively selected. V gene TRBV5-5 combines with J gene TRBJ1-6, with D possibly TRBD1 on 6 matching bases. Here the CDR3 reads CASSYDRFNNSPLHF. CDR3 DNA sequence: TGTGCCAGCAGTTATGACAGGTTCAATAATTCACCCCTCCACTTT.